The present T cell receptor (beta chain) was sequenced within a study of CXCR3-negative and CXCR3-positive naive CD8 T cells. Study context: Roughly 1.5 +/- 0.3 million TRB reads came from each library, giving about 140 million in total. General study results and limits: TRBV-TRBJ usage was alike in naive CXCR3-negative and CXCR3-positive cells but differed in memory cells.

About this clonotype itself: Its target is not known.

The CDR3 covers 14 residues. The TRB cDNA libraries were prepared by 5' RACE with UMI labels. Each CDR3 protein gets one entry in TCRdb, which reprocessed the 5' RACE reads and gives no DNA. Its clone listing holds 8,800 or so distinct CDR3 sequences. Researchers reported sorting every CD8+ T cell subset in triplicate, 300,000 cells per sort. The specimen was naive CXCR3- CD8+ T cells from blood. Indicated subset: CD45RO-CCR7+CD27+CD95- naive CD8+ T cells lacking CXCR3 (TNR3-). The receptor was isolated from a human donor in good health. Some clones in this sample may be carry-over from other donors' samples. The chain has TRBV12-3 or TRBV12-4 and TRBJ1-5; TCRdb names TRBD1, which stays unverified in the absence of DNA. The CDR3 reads CASSYNRGNQPQHF.